Following are 5 T cell receptor beta chains from one sample sequenced in a study of T cells in Graves' hyperthyroidism and ophthalmopathy. Amplified regions were TCR beta CDR3 sequences from RNA transcripts. The TCR CDR3 first-round RT-PCR relied on the HTBI primer set. TCRdb used MiXCR to reprocess the multiplex PCR reads, holding one entry per CDR3 protein. The sample holds about 570,000 distinct CDR3 sequences, less than 15% seen once. Sequencing was carried out using blood. Source of these receptors: a middle-aged woman with Graves' hyperthyroidism.

The table lists this clonotype with many counts. V gene TRBV7-3 combines with J gene TRBJ2-2; 15 bases map to TRBD2. CDR3 length equals 20 residues. Germline V lookup: CDR1 SGHTA, CDR2 FQGTGA. V lost 4 bases to trimming and J lost 0 bases; unmatched junction nucleotides: 9. The CDR3 loop reads CASSSAWTSGRAPNTGELFF. As DNA, the CDR3 is TGTGCCAGCAGCTCAGCCTGGACTAGCGGGAGGGCGCCGAACACCGGGGAGCTGTTTTTT.

This clonotype has ten or more counts. This rearrangement joins TRBV3-1 to TRBJ2-7; D may correspond to TRBD1 or TRBD2 (5 bases each). The CDR3 runs to 15 residues. CDR1 and CDR2 (germline): LGHDT, YNNKEL (reference sequence). Deletions cut 0 bases from V and 4 bases from J, with 13 bases between. The CDR3 DNA reads TGTGCCAGCAGCCAAGATGGGACCCCTCTGTACGAGCAGTACTTC. As protein: CASSQDGTPLYEQYF.

This clonotype was seen a few times. The chain combines TRBV27 with TRBJ1-2; D is unresolved. The V and J ends lost 2 bases and 0 bases respectively, with 10 bases between them. Germline CDR1 reads MNHEY; CDR2 reads SMNVEV (reference sequence). The CDR3 extends over 15 amino acids. In DNA, the CDR3 is TGTGCCAGCAGTTTAGACCTTAACACTAACTATGGCTACACCTTC. This codes for CASSLDLNTNYGYTF.

This clonotype was detected many times. The J gene is TRBJ2-2, the V gene TRBV24-1; 8 bases line up with TRBD1. V shed 9 bases and J 4 bases; nucleotides not matched to a gene: 15. Germline values: CDR1 KGHDR, CDR2 SFDVKD. CDR3 length equals 17 residues. CDR3 sequence reads: CATGAGGRVGSTGELFF. In nucleotides, the CDR3 is TGTGCCACCGGGGCAGGGGGCAGAGTCGGGAGCACCGGGGAGCTGTTTTTT.

This clonotype was seen many times. The chain employs TRBV11-2 and TRBJ1-1; D not certain. There are 12 residues in the CDR3. Deletions cut 1 base from V and 8 bases from J, with 8 bases between. CDR1 is SGHAT, CDR2 FQNNGV, per germline. This chain's CDR3 is CASSLAALEAFF. The CDR3 DNA is TGTGCCAGCAGCTTAGCGGCACTCGAAGCTTTCTTT.